This TCR beta chain is from a study of siplizumab effects on memory and regulatory T cells. This CDR3 region has 14 residues. The V gene end was trimmed by 2 bases and the J gene end by 9 bases; junction bases not matched to a gene: 7. Germline V gene data show CDR1 as SNHLY and CDR2 as FYNNEI. The data were produced by immunoSEQ multiplex PCR, yet TCRdb's version contains in-frame clones alone and is incomplete. This table holds roughly 120,000 clones, about 94% found once. Material for sequencing was non-Treg CD4+ T cells sorted from blood. This receptor was taken from a human donor in good health. The V gene is TRBV2, the J gene TRBJ2-3; 8 bases map to TRBD2. CDR3 in amino acids: CASSESSRTSTQYF. The CDR3 DNA reads TGTGCCAGCAGTGAAAGTTCCAGGACTAGCACGCAGTATTTT.